This TCR beta chain was sequenced in a study of T cell responses to AZD1222 COVID-19 vaccine. V lost 4 bases and J lost 7; bases outside the gene matches: 13. Germline V gene data show CDR1 as LGHNA and CDR2 as YNFKEQ. The CDR3 has 17 residues. This table comes from immunoSEQ multiplex PCR, and its TCRdb copy is limited to in-frame clones, with some not included. Here the sample spans more than 85,000 clones, about nine tenths being singletons. The input for sequencing was peripheral blood, taken on day 0 of AZD1222 vaccination. This TCR was sampled from an adult in good health. The chain is built from TRBV4-2 and TRBJ1-4; 9 nucleotides match TRBD1. CDR3: CASSPYRQGEGVEKLFF. CDR3 DNA: TGTGCCAGCAGCCCATACCGACAGGGGGAAGGGGTTGAAAAACTGTTTTTT.